This T cell receptor (beta chain) was documented in a study of radiation and T cells in renal cell carcinoma. Study-wide results and limits: From baseline, blood top tumor clonotypes peaked at 2 weeks post-radiation.

Repertoires were generated with immunoSEQ multiplex PCR, while TCRdb's copy carries only in-frame clones and drops some. The sample carries about 140,000 clones, around four fifths recorded once. Details on this clone: Antigen: not known.

The CDR3 runs 16 residues. CDR1 and CDR2 (germline): SGHNT, YYREEE (reference sequence). Trimming removed 2 bases from V and 5 bases from J; junction bases left unmatched: 10. Noted time point: baseline pretreatment blood. The treatment here: 15 Gy SBRT to primary tumor, nephrectomy 4 weeks later. This clonotype originated in a woman between 45 and 65 years old with renal cell carcinoma. The rearrangement links TRBV5-4 to TRBJ2-5; 9 nucleotides match TRBD2. Sequenced here: blood, sampled from a patient whose treatment included radiotherapy and nephrectomy. CDR3 sequence reads: CASSLSLAGTRETQYF. CDR3 DNA sequence: TGTGCCAGCAGCTTAAGTCTAGCGGGGACTAGGGAGACCCAGTACTTC.